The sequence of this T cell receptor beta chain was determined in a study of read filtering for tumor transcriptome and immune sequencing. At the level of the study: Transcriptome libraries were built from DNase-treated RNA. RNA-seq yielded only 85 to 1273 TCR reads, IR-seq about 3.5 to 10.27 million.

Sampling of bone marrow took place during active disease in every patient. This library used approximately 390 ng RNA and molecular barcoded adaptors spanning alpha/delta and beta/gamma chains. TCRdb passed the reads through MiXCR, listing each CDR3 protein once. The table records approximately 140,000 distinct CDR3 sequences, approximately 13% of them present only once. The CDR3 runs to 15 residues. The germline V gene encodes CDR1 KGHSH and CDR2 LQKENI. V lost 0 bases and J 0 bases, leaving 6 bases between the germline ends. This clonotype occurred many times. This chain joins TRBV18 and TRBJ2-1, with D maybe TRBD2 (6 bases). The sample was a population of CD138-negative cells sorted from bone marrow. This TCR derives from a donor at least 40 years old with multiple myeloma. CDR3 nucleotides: TGTGCCAGCTCACCACCCGGGGGCTCCTACAATGAGCAGTTCTTC. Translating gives CASSPPGGSYNEQFF.